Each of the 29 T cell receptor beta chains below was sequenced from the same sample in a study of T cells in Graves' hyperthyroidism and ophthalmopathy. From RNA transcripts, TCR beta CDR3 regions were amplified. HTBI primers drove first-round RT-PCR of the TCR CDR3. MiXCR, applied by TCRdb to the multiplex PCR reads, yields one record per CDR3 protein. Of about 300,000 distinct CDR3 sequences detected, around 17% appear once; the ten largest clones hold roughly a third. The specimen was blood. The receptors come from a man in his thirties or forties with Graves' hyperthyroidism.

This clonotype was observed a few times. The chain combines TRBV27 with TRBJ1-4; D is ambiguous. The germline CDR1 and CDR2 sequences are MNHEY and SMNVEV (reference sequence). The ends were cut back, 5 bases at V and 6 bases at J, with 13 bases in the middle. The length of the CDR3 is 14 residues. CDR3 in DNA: TGTGCCAGCAGTCCCGGACGGGGAGATGAAAAACTGTTTTTT. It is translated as CASSPGRGDEKLFF.

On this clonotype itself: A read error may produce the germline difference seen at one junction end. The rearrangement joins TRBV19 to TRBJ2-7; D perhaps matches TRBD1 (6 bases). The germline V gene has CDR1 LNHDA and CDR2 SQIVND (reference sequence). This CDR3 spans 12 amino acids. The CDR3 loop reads CASSQGSYGQYF. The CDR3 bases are TGTGCCAGTAGTCAGGGGTCCTACGGGCAGTACTTC.

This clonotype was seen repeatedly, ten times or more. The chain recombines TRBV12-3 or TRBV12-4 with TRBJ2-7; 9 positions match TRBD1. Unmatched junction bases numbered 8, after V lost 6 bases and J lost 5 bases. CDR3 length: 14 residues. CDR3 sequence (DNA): TGTGCCAGCAGCCCTTACAGGGGGCCGAACGAGCAGTACTTC. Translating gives CASSPYRGPNEQYF.

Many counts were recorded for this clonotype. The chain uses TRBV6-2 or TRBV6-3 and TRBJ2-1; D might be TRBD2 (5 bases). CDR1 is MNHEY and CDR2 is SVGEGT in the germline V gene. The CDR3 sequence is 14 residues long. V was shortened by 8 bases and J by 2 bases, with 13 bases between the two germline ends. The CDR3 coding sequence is TGTGCCAGCCACCGGACTGCGCCCTACAATGAGCAGTTCTTC. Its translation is CASHRTAPYNEQFF.

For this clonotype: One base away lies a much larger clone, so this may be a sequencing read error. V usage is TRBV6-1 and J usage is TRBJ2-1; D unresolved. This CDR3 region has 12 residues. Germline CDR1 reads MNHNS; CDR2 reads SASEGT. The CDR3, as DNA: TGTGCCAGCAGGATCTCCTACGATGAGCAGTTCTTC. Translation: CASRISYDEQFF.

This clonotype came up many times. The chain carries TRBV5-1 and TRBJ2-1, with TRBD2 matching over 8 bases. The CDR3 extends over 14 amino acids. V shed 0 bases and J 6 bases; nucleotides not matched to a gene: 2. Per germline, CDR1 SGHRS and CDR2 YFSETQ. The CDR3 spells CASSLGTSSNEQFF. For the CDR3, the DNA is TGCGCCAGCAGCTTGGGGACTAGCTCCAATGAGCAGTTCTTC. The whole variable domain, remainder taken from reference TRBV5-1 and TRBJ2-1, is KAGVTQTPRYLIKTRGQQVTLSCSPISGHRSVSWYQQTPGQGLQFLFEYFSETQRNKGNFPGRFSGRQFSNSRSEMNVSTLELGDSALYLCASSLGTSSNEQFFGPGTRLTVL.

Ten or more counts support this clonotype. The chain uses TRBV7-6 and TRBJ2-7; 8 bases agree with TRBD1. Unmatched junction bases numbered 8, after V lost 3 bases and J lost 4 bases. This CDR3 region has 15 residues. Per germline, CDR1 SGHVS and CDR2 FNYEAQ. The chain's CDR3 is CASSFATGEFYEQYF. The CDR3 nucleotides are TGTGCCAGCAGCTTTGCGACAGGGGAATTTTACGAGCAGTACTTC.

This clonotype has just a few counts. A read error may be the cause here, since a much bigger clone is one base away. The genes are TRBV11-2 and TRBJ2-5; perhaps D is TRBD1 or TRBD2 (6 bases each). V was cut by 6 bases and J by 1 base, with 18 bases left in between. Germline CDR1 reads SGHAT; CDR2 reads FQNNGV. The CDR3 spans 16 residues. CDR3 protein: CASRVGGGRIQETQYF. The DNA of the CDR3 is TGTGCCAGCAGGGTCGGAGGGGGGAGAATCCAAGAGACCCAGTACTTC.

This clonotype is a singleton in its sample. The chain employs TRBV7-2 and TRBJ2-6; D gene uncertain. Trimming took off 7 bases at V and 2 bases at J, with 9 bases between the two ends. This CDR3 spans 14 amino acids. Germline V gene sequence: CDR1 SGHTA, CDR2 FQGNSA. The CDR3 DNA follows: TGTGCCAGCACTCTCCTAGCTGGGGCCAACGTCCTGACTTTC. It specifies CASTLLAGANVLTF.

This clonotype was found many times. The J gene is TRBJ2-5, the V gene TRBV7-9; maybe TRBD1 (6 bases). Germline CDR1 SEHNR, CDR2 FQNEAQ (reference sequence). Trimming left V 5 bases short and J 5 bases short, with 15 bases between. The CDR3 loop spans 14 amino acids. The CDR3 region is CASSRQANFETQYF. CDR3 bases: TGTGCCAGCAGCCGACAGGCGAATTTCGAGACCCAGTACTTC. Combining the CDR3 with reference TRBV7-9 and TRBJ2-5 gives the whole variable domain DTGVSQNPRHKITKRGQNVTFRCDPISEHNRLYWYRQTLGQGPEFLTYFQNEAQLEKSRLLSDRFSAERPKGSFSTLEIQRTEQGDSAMYLCASSRQANFETQYFGPGTRLLVL.

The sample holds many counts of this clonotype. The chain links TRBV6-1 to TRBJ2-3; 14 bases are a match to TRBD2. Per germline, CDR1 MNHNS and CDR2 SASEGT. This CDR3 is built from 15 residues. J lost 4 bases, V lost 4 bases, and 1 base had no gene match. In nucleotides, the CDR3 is TGTGCCAGCAGTGGACTAGCGGGAGGGCCAGATACGCAGTATTTT. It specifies CASSGLAGGPDTQYF.

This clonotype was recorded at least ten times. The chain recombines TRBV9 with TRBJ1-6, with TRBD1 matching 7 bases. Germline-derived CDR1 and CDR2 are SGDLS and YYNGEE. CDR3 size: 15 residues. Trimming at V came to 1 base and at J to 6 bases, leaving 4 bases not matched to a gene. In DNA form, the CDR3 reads TGTGCCAGCAGCGTATCAGGGGGGGTTAATTCACCCCTCCACTTT. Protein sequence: CASSVSGGVNSPLHF.

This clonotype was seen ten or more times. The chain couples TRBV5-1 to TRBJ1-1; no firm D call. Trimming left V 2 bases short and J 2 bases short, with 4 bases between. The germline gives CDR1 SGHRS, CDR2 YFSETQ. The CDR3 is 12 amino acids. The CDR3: CASSLHNTEAFF. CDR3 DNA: TGCGCCAGCAGCTTACACAACACTGAAGCTTTCTTT.

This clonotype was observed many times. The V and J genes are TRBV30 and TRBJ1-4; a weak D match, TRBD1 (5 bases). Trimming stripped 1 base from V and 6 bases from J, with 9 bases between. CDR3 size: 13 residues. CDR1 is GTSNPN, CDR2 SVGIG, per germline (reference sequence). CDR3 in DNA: TGTGCCTGGAGTGACTGGGGGGATGAAAAACTGTTTTTT. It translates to CAWSDWGDEKLFF.

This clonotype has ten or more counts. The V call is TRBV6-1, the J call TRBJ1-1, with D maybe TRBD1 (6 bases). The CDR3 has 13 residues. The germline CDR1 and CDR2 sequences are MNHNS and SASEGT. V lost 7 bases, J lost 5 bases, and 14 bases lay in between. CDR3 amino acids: CASTKDSWTEAFF. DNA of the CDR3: TGTGCCAGCACCAAGGACAGTTGGACTGAAGCTTTCTTT.

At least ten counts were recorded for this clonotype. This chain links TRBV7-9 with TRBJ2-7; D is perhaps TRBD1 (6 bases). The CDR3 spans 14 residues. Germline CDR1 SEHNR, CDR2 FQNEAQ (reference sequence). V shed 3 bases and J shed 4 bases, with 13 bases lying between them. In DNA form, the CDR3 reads TGTGCCAGCAGCTTCGTGGGGGCTGGGTACGAGCAGTACTTC. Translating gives CASSFVGAGYEQYF.

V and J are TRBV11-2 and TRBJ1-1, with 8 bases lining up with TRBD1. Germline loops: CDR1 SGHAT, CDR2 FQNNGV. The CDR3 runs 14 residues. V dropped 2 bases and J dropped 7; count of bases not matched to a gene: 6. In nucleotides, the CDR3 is TGTGCCAGCAGCTTAAGGACAGGGAACCGTGAAGCTTTCTTT. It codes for CASSLRTGNREAFF. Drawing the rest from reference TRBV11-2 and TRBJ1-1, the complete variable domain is EAGVAQSPRYKIIEKRQSVAFWCNPISGHATLYWYQQILGQGPKLLIQFQNNGVVDDSQLPKDRFSAERLKGVDSTLKIQPAKLEDSAVYLCASSLRTGNREAFFGQGTRLTVV.

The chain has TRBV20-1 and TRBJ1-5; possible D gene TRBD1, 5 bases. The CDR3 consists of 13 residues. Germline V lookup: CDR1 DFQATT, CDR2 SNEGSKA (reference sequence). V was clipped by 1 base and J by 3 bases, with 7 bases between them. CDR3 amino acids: CSARGGVNQPQHF. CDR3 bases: TGCAGTGCTAGAGGAGGGGTCAATCAGCCCCAGCATTTT.

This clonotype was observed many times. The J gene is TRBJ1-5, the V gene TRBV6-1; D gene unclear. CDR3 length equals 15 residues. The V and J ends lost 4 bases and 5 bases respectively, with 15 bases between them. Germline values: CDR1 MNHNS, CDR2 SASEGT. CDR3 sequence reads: CASSGSDRLDQPQHF. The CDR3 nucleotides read TGTGCCAGCAGTGGATCAGATAGGCTCGATCAGCCCCAGCATTTT.

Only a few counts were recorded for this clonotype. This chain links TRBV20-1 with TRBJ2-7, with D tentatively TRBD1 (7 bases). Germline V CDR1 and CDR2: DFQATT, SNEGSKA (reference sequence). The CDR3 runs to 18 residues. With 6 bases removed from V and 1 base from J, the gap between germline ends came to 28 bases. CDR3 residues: CSARVVEGGTGQSYEQYF. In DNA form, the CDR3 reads TGCAGTGCCCGAGTTGTAGAGGGGGGTACGGGACAGTCCTACGAGCAGTACTTC.

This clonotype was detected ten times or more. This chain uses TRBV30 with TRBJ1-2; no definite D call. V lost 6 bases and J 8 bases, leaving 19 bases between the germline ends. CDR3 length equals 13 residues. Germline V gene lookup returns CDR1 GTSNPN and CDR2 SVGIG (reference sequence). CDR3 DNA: TGTGCCTGTCTGTCGCTGAGGGTTCGCGGCTACACCTTC. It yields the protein CACLSLRVRGYTF.

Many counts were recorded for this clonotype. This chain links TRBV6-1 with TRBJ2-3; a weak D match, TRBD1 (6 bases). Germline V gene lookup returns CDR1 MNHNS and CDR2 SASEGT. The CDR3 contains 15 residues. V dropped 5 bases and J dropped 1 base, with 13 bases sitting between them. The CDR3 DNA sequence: TGTGCCAGCAGTCCCAGGACAGTTCGCACAGATACGCAGTATTTT. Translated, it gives CASSPRTVRTDTQYF.

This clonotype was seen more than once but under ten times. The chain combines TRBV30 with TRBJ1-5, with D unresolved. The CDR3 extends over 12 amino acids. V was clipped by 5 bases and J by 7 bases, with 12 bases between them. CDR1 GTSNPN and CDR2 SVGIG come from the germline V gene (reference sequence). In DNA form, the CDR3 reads TGTGCCTGGCCGGCTCGGAGGCAGCCCCAGCATTTT. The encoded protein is CAWPARRQPQHF.

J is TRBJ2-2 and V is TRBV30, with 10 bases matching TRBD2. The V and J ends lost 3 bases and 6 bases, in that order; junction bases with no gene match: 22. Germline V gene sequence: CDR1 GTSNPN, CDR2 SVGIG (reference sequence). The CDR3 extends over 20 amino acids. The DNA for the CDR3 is TGTGCCTGGAGGGGTTCTAAGGCTAGCGGGAGAACCTGGGACGCCGGGGAGCTGTTTTTT. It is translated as CAWRGSKASGRTWDAGELFF. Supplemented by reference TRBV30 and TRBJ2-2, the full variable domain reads SQTIHQWPATLVQPVGSPLSLECTVEGTSNPNLYWYRQAAGRGLQLLFYSVGIGQISSEVPQNLSASRPQDRQFILSSKKLLLSDSGFYLCAWRGSKASGRTWDAGELFFGEGSRLTVL.

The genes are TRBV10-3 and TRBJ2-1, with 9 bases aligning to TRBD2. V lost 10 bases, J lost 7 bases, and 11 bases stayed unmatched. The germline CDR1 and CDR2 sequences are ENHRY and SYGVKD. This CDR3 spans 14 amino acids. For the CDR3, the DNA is TGTGCCACACTAGCGGGTGAGGGGTTGAATGAGCAGTTCTTC. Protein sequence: CATLAGEGLNEQFF.

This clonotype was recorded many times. The CDR3: CASSPGGVWDTEAFF. The DNA of the CDR3 is TGTGCCAGCAGCCCGGGGGGGGTTTGGGACACTGAAGCTTTCTTT. The chain recombines TRBV28 with TRBJ1-1, with a possible D match to TRBD1 (5 bases). The CDR3 is made up of 15 amino acids. Per germline, CDR1 MDHEN and CDR2 SYDVKM. Trimming took 6 bases from V and 3 from J, leaving 17 bases between them.

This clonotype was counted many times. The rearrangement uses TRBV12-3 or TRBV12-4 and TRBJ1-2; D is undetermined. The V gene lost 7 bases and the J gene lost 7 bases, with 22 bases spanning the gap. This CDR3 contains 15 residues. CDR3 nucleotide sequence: TGTGCCAGCACCAATACTGAGGGAGGGCGAGGTGGCTACACCTTC. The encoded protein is CASTNTEGGRGGYTF.

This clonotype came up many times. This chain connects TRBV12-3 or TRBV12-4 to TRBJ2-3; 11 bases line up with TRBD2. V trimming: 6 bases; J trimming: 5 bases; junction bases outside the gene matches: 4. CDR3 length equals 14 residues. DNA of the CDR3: TGTGCCAGCAGGGAAACTAGCGGGAGAGATACGCAGTATTTT. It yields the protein CASRETSGRDTQYF.

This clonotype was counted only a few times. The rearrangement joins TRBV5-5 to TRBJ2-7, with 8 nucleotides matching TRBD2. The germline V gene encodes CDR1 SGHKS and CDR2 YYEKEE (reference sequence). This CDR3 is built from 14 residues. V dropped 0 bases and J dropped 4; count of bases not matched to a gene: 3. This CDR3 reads CASSLASGLYEQYF. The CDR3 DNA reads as TGTGCCAGCAGCTTGGCTAGCGGGCTTTACGAGCAGTACTTC.